This T cell receptor (beta chain) was sequenced for a study of neurological immune-mediated disorders (dated by TCRdb to about 2019). Turning to the overall study: Among the approximately 34 multiple sclerosis patients, relapsing-remitting MS accounted for 31 and secondary progressive MS accounted for 3. Peripheral blood TCR-beta repertoires from patients with HTLV-I-associated myelopathy (HAM/TSP), patients with multiple sclerosis, and healthy controls were compared in the study using UMI-based sequencing. Of the 65 to 70 subjects in the cohort, approximately 15 were HAM/TSP patients, roughly 34 were multiple sclerosis patients, and roughly 20 were healthy controls. The 106 TCR-beta libraries covered PBMC samples along with longitudinal samples, technical triplicates, and paired sorted CD4+ and CD8+ T-cell subsets.

cDNA synthesis used template-switch 5'RACE with a primer carrying a 10-nucleotide random unique molecular identifier tagging each TCR transcript. Every sequencing run yielded over 170 million TCR-beta sequences covering 15-18 subjects. Total RNA was extracted with the RNeasy kit. The KAPA Real-time Library Amplification kit was used to amplify TCR-beta VDJ regions with primers for the TCR constant region and the 5'RACE anchor. A first PCR added sample indexes and Illumina adaptors, and a second PCR then raised library yield. After purification with Ampure beads, the TCR product of roughly 650 bp was size-selected on a 2% E-gel SizeSelection system. Before pooling, libraries had their quality checked on a Bioanalyzer, their concentration measured with Qubit, and their quantity determined with the Kapa Library Quantification kit. An Illumina HiSeq 2500 was used to sequence the libraries paired-end at 2 x 150 bp. To increase sequence diversity, roughly 24-32% phiX was spiked into each library pool. The original pipeline was this. Quality-filtered reads were processed with the UMI-based MiGEC pipeline, and over 80% of raw TCR sequences were removed by the MiGEC pipeline during error correction. VDJ genes were aligned to IMGT germline references, and clonotypes were defined by unique CDR3 amino acid sequence plus V-J genes. VDJtools evaluated clonal expansion, Shannon diversity and CDR3 relatedness (CalcPairwiseDistances, ClusterSamples); CLCbio workbench built phylogenetic trees. Expanded clones were defined as having at least 8 unique UMIs, based on coefficient-of-variation modelling across technical triplicates. TCRdb ran its own pipeline on the public reads, namely fastp trimming at Q25 and MiXCR clone calling, and kept in-frame beta chains. Each record represents a unique CDR3 protein, reported with the most common genes and DNA among its rows. The V and J calls and clone size come from TCRdb's table, not from the authors' own analysis. Recorded for this sample are about 52,000 distinct CDR3 sequences; around 3.9% of them occurred a single time. The top ten hold approximately 1.5% of the sample.

For the unsorted PBMC libraries, 2 million PBMCs were stored in RNAlater at -80 degrees C until RNA extraction and were used to generate the libraries. The multiple sclerosis patients were enrolled in a US clinical protocol that evaluated disease progression with magnetic resonance imaging. Peripheral blood was subjected to Ficoll-Hypaque density gradient centrifugation to isolate PBMCs, which were then cryopreserved in liquid nitrogen. The table lists this clonotype with many counts. The specificity of this receptor is unknown. No much larger clone exists at a distance of one base, and base qualities are not known. V is pared back by 6 bases and J by 7 bases, with 16 bases lying between the germline termini. Including the terminal cysteine and phenylalanine, the CDR3 comprises 13 residues. The read is trimmed to its CDR3 DNA, 39 bases read in frame from base 1. The germline V gene yields SGHRS for CDR1 and YFSETQ for CDR2.

The study at large found these results: No identical CDR3 amino acid sequences were shared among expanded clones across subjects, suggesting private TCR-beta repertoires in all groups. The MS cluster showed no association with clinical or MRI features, and the authors stated that larger cohorts are needed. In a phylogenetic analysis, the repertoires of 18 out of 34 MS patients fell into a single cluster of related CDR3 sequences, pointing to a possible signature at the repertoire level. TCR clonal expansion was highest in HAM/TSP patients and lowest in MS patients, with MS patients falling below even healthy controls.

The chain uses TRBV5-1 and TRBJ1-2; a tentative D match to TRBD1 spans 5 bases. What was sequenced was PBMCs. This sequence was found in a man younger than 45 with multiple sclerosis. The sequenced DNA: TGCGCCAGCAAGGTCGAAGGGGCGTCTGGCTACACCTTC. Its amino acids are CASKVEGASGYTF.